These 12 T cell receptor beta chains were sequenced from one sample in a study of T-cell reconstitution after alpha-beta-depleted transplantation in children. Preparing the TCRbeta library involved the use of unique molecular identifiers. TCRdb analysed the PCR reads with MiXCR anew, one entry per CDR3 protein. The table has 250,000 to 300,000 distinct CDR3 sequences, about 9.4% seen once. The sequencing used PBMCs, collected before TCRalphabeta/CD19-depleted stem cell transplant. These receptor sequences come from a boy under two years old with acute myeloid leukemia, due to receive a stem cell transplant.

Concerning this clonotype: This may stem from a read error, because a much larger clone lies one nucleotide away. The gene calls are TRBV24-1 and TRBJ2-1; 11 nucleotides align to TRBD1. The trim removed 0 bases at V and 4 bases at J, leaving 13 bases unmatched. The germline CDR1 and CDR2 sequences are KGHDR and SFDVKD. The CDR3 is 20 residues long. The CDR3 sequence: CATSDLFSPGTGGRYNEQFF. As DNA, the CDR3 is TGTGCCACCAGTGATTTGTTCTCCCCCGGGACAGGGGGAAGGTACAATGAGCAGTTCTTC.

The table lists this clonotype with many counts. This rearrangement joins TRBV4-2 to TRBJ2-5, with 10 bases identical to TRBD2. The CDR3 contains 19 residues. The germline V gene has CDR1 LGHNA and CDR2 YNFKEQ. Unmatched junction bases numbered 13, after V lost 0 bases and J lost 3 bases. CDR3 amino acids: CASSQDPQRGGSEEETQYF. In DNA form, the CDR3 reads TGTGCCAGCAGCCAAGATCCGCAGCGGGGGGGTTCAGAGGAAGAGACCCAGTACTTC.

The sample holds many counts of this clonotype. The J gene is TRBJ2-1, the V gene TRBV12-3 or TRBV12-4, with 12 bases that match TRBD2. J was trimmed by 2 bases and V by 5 bases; bases with no gene match: 4. The CDR3 sequence is 16 residues long. The CDR3: CASSRLAGDPYNEQFF. The DNA for the CDR3 is TGTGCCAGCAGTCGACTAGCGGGGGACCCCTACAATGAGCAGTTCTTC.

This clonotype showed up just once. A much larger clone lies a single base off, so this may be a read error. The chain carries TRBV12-3 or TRBV12-4 and TRBJ2-1; D is uncertain. The J call may be incorrect, as the DNA end agrees better with TRBJ2-7. The CDR3 consists of 10 residues. In DNA form, the CDR3 reads TGTGCCAGCAGTACCAATGAGCAGTACTTC. This encodes CASSTNEQYF.

This clonotype was counted many times. The chain links TRBV12-3 or TRBV12-4 to TRBJ2-3; D perhaps matches TRBD1 (5 bases). This CDR3 has 15 residues. V was pared by 7 bases and J by 5 bases, with 19 bases between. The CDR3 here is CASTLGRRSVDTQYF. The CDR3 DNA reads as TGTGCCAGCACCTTGGGGCGGCGGTCGGTAGATACGCAGTATTTT.

This clonotype appeared many times. The J gene is TRBJ2-3, the V gene TRBV2; TRBD1 is a possible D gene (5 bases). CDR1 and CDR2 (germline): SNHLY, FYNNEI. CDR3 length: 15 amino acids. The V and J ends lost 7 bases and 3 bases respectively, with 17 bases between them. The CDR3 bases are TGTGCCAGCACCCAGGGCCCGTTGGGGACAGATACGCAGTATTTT. It yields the protein CASTQGPLGTDTQYF.

This clonotype was seen at least ten times. At one of its ends the junction is not consistent with the germline gene, which may arise from a read error. V gene TRBV28 combines with J gene TRBJ2-1, with 12 positions matching TRBD2. The CDR3 extends over 15 amino acids. The germline gives CDR1 MDHEN, CDR2 SYDVKM. Here the CDR3 reads CASSLWGLAGNEQFF. The CDR3 DNA follows: TGTGCCAGCAGTTTATGGGGACTAGCGGGCAATGAGCAATTCTTC.

This clonotype was counted many times. The gene calls are TRBV20-1 and TRBJ2-1; D not resolved. Trimming left V 2 bases short and J 4 bases short, with 12 bases between. CDR1 and CDR2 from the germline V gene are DFQATT and SNEGSKA (reference sequence). This CDR3 region has 14 residues. DNA for the CDR3: TGCAGTGCTAGAAAACCTAGTCGATACAATGAGCAGTTCTTC. Its protein is CSARKPSRYNEQFF.

This clonotype was counted ten times or more. The genes are TRBV12-3 or TRBV12-4 and TRBJ2-3; 7 bases map to TRBD1. Trimming cost V 5 bases and J 0 bases; bases outside gene matches: 5. The length of the CDR3 is 15 residues. CDR3 sequence reads: CASSVRGSSTDTQYF. The CDR3 DNA reads as TGTGCCAGCAGTGTCAGGGGGAGCAGCACAGATACGCAGTATTTT.

This clonotype was observed many times. V is TRBV7-9 and J is TRBJ2-7, with D perhaps matching TRBD1 (6 bases). The CDR3 contains 15 residues. Trimming left V 6 bases short and J 3 bases short, with 18 bases between. Germline loops: CDR1 SEHNR, CDR2 FQNEAQ (reference sequence). CDR3 sequence reads: CASSLADSLLYEQYF. The CDR3 region has the DNA TGTGCCAGCAGTCTGGCGGACAGTCTTCTCTACGAGCAGTACTTC.

This clonotype was detected many times. J is TRBJ2-1 and V is TRBV20-1, with 14 bases lining up with TRBD2. This CDR3 comprises 15 residues. Trimming took 0 bases from V and 6 from J; bases not matched to a gene: 1. Looked up from germline, CDR1 is DFQATT and CDR2 is SNEGSKA (reference sequence). The CDR3, as DNA: TGCAGTGCTAGAGACGGACTAGCGGGAGGCAATGAGCAGTTCTTC. It yields the protein CSARDGLAGGNEQFF.

This clonotype was counted a few times. This sequence joins TRBV20-1 and TRBJ2-7; 7 positions agree with TRBD2. The CDR3 has 14 amino acids. CDR1 DFQATT and CDR2 SNEGSKA come from the germline V gene (reference sequence). Unmatched junction bases numbered 6, after V lost 4 bases and J lost 0 bases. The CDR3 bases are TGCAGTGCTAAGCGGGGACTCGACTCCTACGAGCAGTACTTC. It encodes CSAKRGLDSYEQYF.